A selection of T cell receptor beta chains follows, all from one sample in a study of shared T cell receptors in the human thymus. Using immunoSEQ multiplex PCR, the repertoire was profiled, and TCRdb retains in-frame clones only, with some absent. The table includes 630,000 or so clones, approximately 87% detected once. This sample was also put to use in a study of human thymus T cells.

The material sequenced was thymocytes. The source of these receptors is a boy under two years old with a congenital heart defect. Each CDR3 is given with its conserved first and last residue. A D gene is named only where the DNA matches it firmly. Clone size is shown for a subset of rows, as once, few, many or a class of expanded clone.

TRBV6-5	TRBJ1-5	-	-	TGTGCCAGCAGTTACCACAGGGCCAGTCAGCCCCAGCATTTT	CASSYHRASQPQHF
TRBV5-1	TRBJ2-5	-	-	TGCGCCAGCGGCGAGGGCAACCAAGAGACCCAGTACTTC	CASGEGNQETQYF
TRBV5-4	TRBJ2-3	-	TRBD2	TGTGCCAGCAGCTTTCCGGGACTAGCGACAGATACGCAGTATTTT	CASSFPGLATDTQYF
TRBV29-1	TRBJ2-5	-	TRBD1	TGCAGCGTTGTAGGGGGCTTTGTAGGAGAGACCCAGTACTTC	CSVVGGFVGETQYF
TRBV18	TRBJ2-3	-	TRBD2	TGTGCCAGCTCACCAAACCTAGCGGGGGGCACAGATACGCAGTATTTT	CASSPNLAGGTDTQYF
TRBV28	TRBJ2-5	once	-	TGTGCCAGCAGGACTACGCAAGAGACCCAGTACTTC	CASRTTQETQYF
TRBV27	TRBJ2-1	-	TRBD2	TGTGCCAGCAGTTTCGGACTAGCGGGGACTTACAATGAGCAGTTCTTC	CASSFGLAGTYNEQFF
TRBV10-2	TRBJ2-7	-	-	TGCGCCAGCAGTGAGTTGAACAGTCCATGGACCTACGAGCAGTACTTC	CASSELNSPWTYEQYF
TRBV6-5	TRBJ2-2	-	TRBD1	TGTGCCAGCAGGGCGCGACAGGGGGTGGGCGGGGAGCTGTTTTTT	CASRARQGVGGELFF
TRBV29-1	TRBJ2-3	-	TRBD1	TGCAGCATCTGGACACATGGGACAGGGAGAGGAAATAAGCGGGGTAGCACAGATACGCAGTATTTT	CSIWTHGTGRGNKRGSTDTQYF
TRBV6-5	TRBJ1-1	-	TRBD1	TGTGCCAGCAGTTTCCACAGGGGTGACACTGAAGCTTTCTTT	CASSFHRGDTEAFF
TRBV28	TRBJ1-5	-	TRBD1	TGTGCCAGCAGTTTTACGGACAGGGCAGCGTATCAGCCCCAGCATTTT	CASSFTDRAAYQPQHF
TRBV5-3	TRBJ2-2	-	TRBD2	TGTGCCAGAAGCTTGGGAGGACTAGCGGGAGATGGGAACACCGGGGAGCTGTTTTTT	CARSLGGLAGDGNTGELFF
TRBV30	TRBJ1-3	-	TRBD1	TGTGCCTGGACAACCGGGACCTGGGGACAGGGAAGAAACACCATATATTTT	CAWTTGTWGQGRNTIYF
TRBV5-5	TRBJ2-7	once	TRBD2	TGTGCCAGCAGCTTAGGGGGCGGGGGGGTCGAGCAGTACTTC	CASSLGGGGVEQYF
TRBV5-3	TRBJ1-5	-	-	TGTGCCAGAAGTCCCTTAGATCGGGGGGAGGGAAACAATCAGCCCCAGCATTTT	CARSPLDRGEGNNQPQHF
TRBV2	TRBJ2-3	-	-	TGTGCCAGCAAGGAGGGGGCCGGGACGGGGTCAGATACGCAGTATTTT	CASKEGAGTGSDTQYF
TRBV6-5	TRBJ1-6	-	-	TGTGCCAGCAGTTACTCGTCCCCCCTGAATTCACCCCTCCACTTT	CASSYSSPLNSPLHF
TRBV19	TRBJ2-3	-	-	TGTGCCAGTAGTATACAGCGGCGCGCAGATACGCAGTATTTT	CASSIQRRADTQYF
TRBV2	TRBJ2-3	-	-	TGTGCCAGCACCGACCCTGTGACGGGAGCAGGAGATACGCAGTATTTT	CASTDPVTGAGDTQYF
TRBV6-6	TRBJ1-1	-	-	TGTGCCAGCAGGGCCAGGGTAGAGAACACTGAAGCTTTCTTT	CASRARVENTEAFF
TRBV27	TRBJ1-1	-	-	TGTGCCAGCAGTTTACAGGAAGGCGGGGGGCACACTGAAGCTTTCTTT	CASSLQEGGGHTEAFF
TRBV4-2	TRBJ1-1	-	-	TGTGCCAGCAGCCAAGTGGTCCCGACCTATCCCCGGACAGACATGAACACTGAAGCTTTCTTT	CASSQVVPTYPRTDMNTEAFF
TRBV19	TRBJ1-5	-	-	TGTGCCAGTAGTATAGACCCCCCGTTAGGGACACGCAATCAGCCCCAGCATTTT	CASSIDPPLGTRNQPQHF
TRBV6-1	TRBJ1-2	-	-	TGTGCCAGCAGTGATCAGTATGGCTACACCTTC	CASSDQYGYTF
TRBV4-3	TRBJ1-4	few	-	TGCGCCAGCAGCCAAATGGGAGAACTCGGTGAAAAACTGTTTTTT	CASSQMGELGEKLFF
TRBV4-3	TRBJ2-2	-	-	TGCGCCAGCAGCCAAGATCCCCAATCAGGGTCGGCCGGGGAGCTGTTTTTT	CASSQDPQSGSAGELFF
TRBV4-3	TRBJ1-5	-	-	TGCGCCAGCAGCCAAGATTGGCCAGGACACCATCAGCCCCAGCATTTT	CASSQDWPGHHQPQHF
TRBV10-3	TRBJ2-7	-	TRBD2	TGTGCCGTGGGACTAGCGGGAGAGCAGTACTTC	CAVGLAGEQYF
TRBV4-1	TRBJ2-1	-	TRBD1	TGCGCCAGCAGCCAAGATTGGAACAGGGGGCGCGGGCAGTTCTTC	CASSQDWNRGRGQFF
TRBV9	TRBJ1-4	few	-	TGTGCCAGCAGCGCCTCGACCGAGGGCGAAAAACTGTTTTTT	CASSASTEGEKLFF
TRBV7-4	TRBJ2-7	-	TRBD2	TGTGCCAGCAGCTCCCCCGGGACTACCTCCTACGAGCAGTACTTC	CASSSPGTTSYEQYF
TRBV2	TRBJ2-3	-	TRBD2	TGTGCCAGCAGTGAACTGCGGGGGGGCCCGTACACAGATACGCAGTATTTT	CASSELRGGPYTDTQYF
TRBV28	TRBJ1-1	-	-	TGTGCCAGCAGTCCTATTGACAGTCTCACTGAAGCTTTCTTT	CASSPIDSLTEAFF
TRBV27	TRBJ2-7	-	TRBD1	TGTGCCAGCAGTCCATCCCCCCGGGACAGACTTACCTACGAGCAGTACTTC	CASSPSPRDRLTYEQYF
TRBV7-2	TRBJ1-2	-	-	TGTGCCAGCAGCTTGACAGAATATGGCTACACCTTC	CASSLTEYGYTF
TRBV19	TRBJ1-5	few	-	TGTGCCAGTAGTAAGGATTATCCTCAGGGAGGTAGCAATCAGCCCCAGCATTTT	CASSKDYPQGGSNQPQHF
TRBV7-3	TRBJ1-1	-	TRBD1	TGTGCCAGCAGCCATGGGGGCAGGGGGCCGGCTGAAGCTTTCTTT	CASSHGGRGPAEAFF
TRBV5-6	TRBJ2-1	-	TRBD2	TGTGCCAGCAGCTTGGAATCTAGCGGGGCTGGGGGGCAGTTCTTC	CASSLESSGAGGQFF